The present entry profiles one TCR beta chain with its context. Trimming took off 5 bases at V and 4 bases at J, with 18 bases between the two ends. Germline V gene data show CDR1 as SQVTM and CDR2 as ANQGSEA. This CDR3 is 14 amino acids long. These data are taken from a study of OX40 agonist ivuxolimab in advanced cancers. Clones were sequenced by immunoSEQ multiplex PCR, and TCRdb holds only the in-frame ones, with some missing. Altogether over 70,000 clones are present, around 89% being singletons, with the ten largest covering about 7.7%. This clonotype was sampled from an adult with an advanced solid tumor such as melanoma, head and neck, liver or kidney cancer. This sample comprised CD4+ or CD8+ T cells sorted from blood, obtained in a trial of the OX40 agonist ivuxolimab. V usage is TRBV29-1 and J usage is TRBJ2-7; D perhaps matches TRBD2 (6 bases). The chain's CDR3 is CSVMLTLGGYEQYF. The CDR3 bases are TGCAGCGTTATGTTGACGCTGGGGGGTTACGAGCAGTACTTC.